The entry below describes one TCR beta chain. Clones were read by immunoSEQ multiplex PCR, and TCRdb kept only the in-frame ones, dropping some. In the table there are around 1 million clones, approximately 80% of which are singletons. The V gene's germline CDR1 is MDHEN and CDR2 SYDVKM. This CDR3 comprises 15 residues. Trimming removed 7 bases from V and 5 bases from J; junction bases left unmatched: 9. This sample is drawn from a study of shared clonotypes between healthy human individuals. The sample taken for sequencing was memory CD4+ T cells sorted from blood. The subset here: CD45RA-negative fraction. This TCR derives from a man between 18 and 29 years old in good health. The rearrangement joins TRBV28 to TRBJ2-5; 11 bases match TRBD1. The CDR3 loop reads CASTTDRGPRETQYF. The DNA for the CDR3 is TGTGCCAGCACCACGGACAGGGGGCCGCGGGAGACCCAGTACTTC.